The present TCR beta chain was sequenced within a study of control samples from healthy donors and cancer patients. Generated by immunoSEQ multiplex PCR, the TCRdb table keeps only in-frame clones and is missing some. The table records 150,000 to 200,000 clones, approximately 90% of them present only once. The sequence was obtained from a woman aged 30 to 39 in good health. The sequenced material came from blood.

CDR3 bases: TGTGCCAGCAGTTTATTATCCGAAGCGGGCCCCTACGAGCAGTACTTC. This sequence encodes CASSLLSEAGPYEQYF. The genes are TRBV27 and TRBJ2-7, with D possibly matching TRBD2 (6 bases). Germline lookup yields CDR1 MNHEY and CDR2 SMNVEV (reference sequence). The CDR3 consists of 16 residues. The V and J ends lost 1 base and 2 bases respectively, with 15 bases between them.